The T cell receptor (beta chain) under discussion was sequenced for a study of cytomegalovirus exposure and HLA in healthy donors. Study findings and constraints: Later on, a genetic analysis was performed. It linked a missense variant in DCLRE1C with V- and J-gene trimming of TCR beta. Roughly uniform sequencing depth across donors was assumed, possibly incorrectly. Altogether, about 160 TCR beta chains were recorded as cytomegalovirus-associated. A later analysis, which compared TCR beta chains of equal frequency, found the HLA-associated ones more clonally expanded.

With 60 Vbeta and 13 Jbeta primers, the PCR was carried out. Only in-frame clones appear in the TCRdb table, and some are missing; sequencing was by immunoSEQ multiplex PCR. The table shows roughly 100,000 clones, with 60% to 85% occurring only once. As to this clone: Its cognate antigen is unknown. Lacking the conserved final phenylalanine or tryptophan, this CDR3 likely reflects a read error. It is unclear where the CDR3 begins or ends on the DNA, so no DNA is shown, and the CDR3 is as TCRdb lists it.

The CDR3 contains 10 residues when both ends are counted. Germline V gives CDR1 WNHNN, CDR2 SYGVQD (reference sequence). The sequence was collected from a woman aged 18-29 years in good health and CMV-seropositive. The chain employs TRBV10-1 and TRBJ2-6; the table's D gene call, TRBD1, was not cross checked with the DNA. Sequencing used PBMCs. The CDR3 is CASTRTGSCG.